This TCR beta chain was sequenced in a study of T cell responses to AZD1222 COVID-19 vaccine. Study-level findings and limits: Following two doses of AZD1222, Spike-specific TCR breadth and depth rose. Reportedly, close to half of spike-specific TCRs are directed against unmutated variant regions.

Clones were read by immunoSEQ multiplex PCR, and TCRdb kept only the in-frame ones, dropping some. Altogether approximately 150,000 clones are present, about 90% being singletons, with the ten largest covering about 5.9%. Turning to this clone: Its antigen is unknown.

Trimming removed 2 bases at V and 0 bases at J, with 2 bases between. The CDR3 is 13 amino acids. J is TRBJ1-5 and V is TRBV12-3 or TRBV12-4; no clear D. This specimen consisted of peripheral blood, obtained 28 days after the second AZD1222 dose. This sequence was found in an adult who received the AZD1222 COVID-19 vaccine. CDR3 coding DNA: TGTGCCAGCAGTTTATTTAGCAATCAGCCCCAGCATTTT. It encodes CASSLFSNQPQHF.